One sample yielded the 20 T cell receptor beta chains listed below, sequenced in a study of human T cells and chemical hapten exposure (dated by TCRdb to the early 2020s). What the time point label conveys for this sample: patch test 1, 2 weeks after DPC sensitization. The sample's treatment or condition label, in plain terms: therapeutic diphenylcyclopropenone sensitization with weekly scalp DPC. Library preparation was by RACE. Sequenced on a NextSeq 500. TCRdb handled the public reads itself, with Q25 trimming in fastp and clone calling in MiXCR, and kept productive beta chains. Rows merge per CDR3 protein into single entries with the most common DNA and genes. This sample gives more than 65,000 distinct CDR3 sequences in total; approximately 10% of them show up just once. The ten largest account for around 1.5% of the sample. The source material was whole blood, sampled in connection with sensitization to the hapten diphenylcyclopropenone (DPC). The receptors stem from a woman between 45 and 65 years old with alopecia areata. Some clones in this sample may be carry-over from other donors' samples.

This clonotype appeared a few times. The chain couples TRBV12-3 or TRBV12-4 to TRBJ2-1, with 11 bases identical to TRBD2. The CDR3 totals 15 residues. Trimming removed 3 bases from V and 6 bases from J; junction bases left unmatched: 4. CDR3 DNA: TGTGCCAGCAGTTTTAGCGGGAGGGCGGGCAATGAGCAGTTCTTC. It encodes CASSFSGRAGNEQFF.

The rearrangement joins TRBV11-2 to TRBJ1-2, with D perhaps TRBD1 (5 bases). The CDR3 is 14 residues long. Germline V gene lookup returns CDR1 SGHAT and CDR2 FQNNGV. Trimming took off 2 bases at V and 3 bases at J, with 10 bases between the two ends. The CDR3 loop reads CASSLLDTYYGYTF. The CDR3 DNA sequence: TGTGCCAGCAGCTTATTGGACACCTACTATGGCTACACCTTC.

This clonotype was seen a handful of times. The junction shows a germline mismatch at one end, possibly a read error. CDR3 amino acids: CATSSGLAGAAYKQYF. CDR3 in DNA: TGTGCCACCAGTTCGGGACTAGCGGGAGCCGCCTACAAGCAGTACTTC. V usage is TRBV15 and J usage is TRBJ2-7, with 14 bases that match TRBD2. There are 16 residues in the CDR3. Germline assignment: CDR1 LNHNV and CDR2 YYDKDF (reference sequence).

This clonotype showed up many times. The rearrangement links TRBV20-1 to TRBJ2-7, with TRBD1 matching 10 bases. Trimming removed 0 bases from V and 7 bases from J; junction bases left unmatched: 9. This CDR3 is 15 amino acids long. The germline V gene has CDR1 DFQATT and CDR2 SNEGSKA (reference sequence). Written as DNA, the CDR3 is TGCAGTGCTAGAGAAAGGGGGACAGGGGTCAGGGAGCAGTACTTC. Its translation: CSARERGTGVREQYF.

This rearrangement joins TRBV6-2 or TRBV6-3 to TRBJ1-5, with 12 bases that match TRBD1. Germline loops: CDR1 MNHEY, CDR2 SVGEGT. The CDR3 extends over 17 amino acids. Trimming removed 2 bases from V and 3 bases from J; junction bases left unmatched: 5. CDR3 residues: CASSYASGQGANQPQHF. In DNA, the CDR3 is TGTGCCAGCAGTTACGCATCGGGACAGGGGGCCAATCAGCCCCAGCATTTT.

This clonotype has only a few counts. V usage is TRBV5-1 and J usage is TRBJ2-5; D unresolved. The length of the CDR3 is 13 residues. Germline V gives CDR1 SGHRS, CDR2 YFSETQ. V shed 7 bases and J shed 3 bases, with 13 bases lying between them. CDR3 in DNA: TGCGCCAGCTCCCCCCTCGTCGAAGAGACCCAGTACTTC. Translated: CASSPLVEETQYF.

This clonotype came up many times. This sequence joins TRBV4-2 and TRBJ1-4; a possible D gene is TRBD1 (6 bases). This CDR3 is built from 15 residues. Trimming removed 4 bases from V and 8 bases from J, with 17 bases in between. CDR1 and CDR2 (germline): LGHNA, YNFKEQ. CDR3: CASSPSGDSNEKLFF. CDR3 in DNA: TGTGCCAGCAGCCCTTCAGGGGATTCCAACGAAAAACTGTTTTTT.

The chain couples TRBV7-9 to TRBJ2-7; D not resolved. CDR1 is SEHNR and CDR2 is FQNEAQ in the germline V gene (reference sequence). This CDR3 is 14 amino acids long. The V gene lost 2 bases and the J gene lost 2 bases, with 10 bases spanning the gap. CDR3 nucleotide sequence: TGTGCCAGCAGCTTAAATGACGGGCCCTACGAGCAGTACTTC. Amino acid sequence: CASSLNDGPYEQYF.

This chain uses TRBV11-1 with TRBJ2-7; no firm D call. Germline V gives CDR1 SGHAT, CDR2 FQDESV (reference sequence). The V and J ends lost 5 bases and 2 bases respectively, with 10 bases between them. The CDR3 length is 13 residues. The CDR3 spells CASSARITYEQYF. CDR3 DNA: TGTGCCAGCAGCGCCCGGATAACCTACGAGCAGTACTTC.

This clonotype has more than one count but fewer than ten. J is TRBJ2-3 and V is TRBV6-5; D is perhaps TRBD1 or TRBD2 (7 bases each). Germline loops: CDR1 MNHEY, CDR2 SVGAGI. Trimming removed 6 bases from V and 3 bases from J, with 16 bases in between. This CDR3 region has 15 residues. CDR3 bases: TGTGCCAGCAGCCCCCCAGGGGGGGCAACAGATACGCAGTATTTT. It encodes CASSPPGGATDTQYF.

The V gene is TRBV11-2, the J gene TRBJ2-7, with no clear D. The length of the CDR3 is 15 residues. Germline V lookup: CDR1 SGHAT, CDR2 FQNNGV. V lost 2 bases and J lost 0, with 11 bases in between. This CDR3 reads CASSLSAASSYEQYF. The CDR3 region has the DNA TGTGCCAGCAGCTTAAGTGCTGCTAGCTCCTACGAGCAGTACTTC.

This clonotype has more than one count but fewer than ten. V is TRBV20-1 and J is TRBJ2-2; D perhaps matches TRBD1 (6 bases). V lost 0 bases to trimming and J lost 2 bases, with 7 bases between them. The CDR3 length is 14 residues. Germline loops: CDR1 DFQATT, CDR2 SNEGSKA (reference sequence). CDR3 coding DNA: TGCAGTGCTAGAGAACAGGGAAACACCGGGGAGCTGTTTTTT. Translated: CSAREQGNTGELFF.

This clonotype has a count of ten or more. J is TRBJ2-1 and V is TRBV7-3, with D tentatively TRBD2 (6 bases). Germline V gene sequence: CDR1 SGHTA, CDR2 FQGTGA. The length of the CDR3 is 14 residues. V shed 2 bases and J shed 8 bases, with 13 bases lying between them. This chain's CDR3 is CASSLSGGFDEQFF. The CDR3 DNA reads TGTGCCAGCAGCTTATCCGGGGGTTTTGATGAGCAGTTCTTC. Supplemented by reference TRBV7-3 and TRBJ2-1, the full variable domain reads GAGVSQTPSNKVTEKGKYVELRCDPISGHTALYWYRQSLGQGPEFLIYFQGTGAADDSGLPNDRFFAVRPEGSVSTLKIQRTERGDSAVYLCASSLSGGFDEQFFGPGTRLTVL.

The J gene is TRBJ1-4, the V gene TRBV29-1, with D uncertain. The germline V gene encodes CDR1 SQVTM and CDR2 ANQGSEA. The ends were cut back, 7 bases at V and 5 bases at J, with 5 bases in the middle. This CDR3 has 10 amino acids. CDR3 bases: TGCAGCGCGGGGAATGAAAAACTGTTTTTT. Its translation: CSAGNEKLFF.

This clonotype was recorded at least ten times. V is TRBV10-3 and J is TRBJ2-3; D is ambiguous. Trimming cost V 2 bases and J 6 bases, with 9 bases left between them. The CDR3 runs 13 residues. From germline, CDR1 is ENHRY and CDR2 SYGVKD. In nucleotides, the CDR3 is TGTGCCATCAGTGAGGGCCCCATCGATACGCAGTATTTT. Its protein is CAISEGPIDTQYF.

This clonotype was picked up a small number of times. This chain joins TRBV5-1 and TRBJ1-5; D uncertain. This CDR3 has 14 residues. Looked up from germline, CDR1 is SGHRS and CDR2 is YFSETQ. Trimming stripped 3 bases from V and 4 bases from J, with 11 bases between. CDR3 loop: CASSSGSGNQPQHF. CDR3 nucleotide sequence: TGCGCCAGCAGCTCGGGGTCTGGGAATCAGCCCCAGCATTTT.

This clonotype was detected a few times. The rearrangement links TRBV18 to TRBJ2-7, with 7 bases that match TRBD2. The CDR3 contains 14 residues. Unmatched junction bases numbered 9, after V lost 7 bases and J lost 3 bases. CDR1 is KGHSH and CDR2 is LQKENI in the germline V gene. CDR3 region: CASFSGITNYEQYF. CDR3 DNA: TGTGCCAGCTTCAGCGGGATAACGAACTACGAGCAGTACTTC.

In its sample, this clonotype was seen a few times. V and J are TRBV3-1 and TRBJ1-1; 12 bases agree with TRBD1. This CDR3 is built from 14 residues. Per germline, CDR1 LGHDT and CDR2 YNNKEL (reference sequence). V lost 4 bases, J lost 9 bases, and 6 bases stayed unmatched. The CDR3 here is CASSPRDRGQKAFF. In nucleotides, the CDR3 is TGTGCCAGCAGCCCCCGGGACAGGGGGCAAAAAGCTTTCTTT. Drawing the rest from reference TRBV3-1 and TRBJ1-1, the complete variable domain is DTAVSQTPKYLVTQMGNDKSIKCEQNLGHDTMYWYKQDSKKFLKIMFSYNNKELIINETVPNRFSPKSPDKAHLNLHINSLELGDSAVYFCASSPRDRGQKAFFGQGTRLTVV.

The rearrangement uses TRBV15 and TRBJ1-1, with D perhaps TRBD1 (5 bases). The CDR3 consists of 13 residues. V was pared by 5 bases and J by 1 base, with 8 bases between. In germline, CDR1 is LNHNV, CDR2 YYDKDF (reference sequence). The CDR3 sequence is CATSEGQNTEAFF. The CDR3 coding sequence is TGTGCCACCAGCGAAGGACAGAACACTGAAGCTTTCTTT. Filled out from reference TRBV15 and TRBJ1-1, the complete variable domain reads DAMVIQNPRYQVTQFGKPVTLSCSQTLNHNVMYWYQQKSSQAPKLLFHYYDKDFNNEADTPDNFQSRRPNTSFCFLDIRSPGLGDTAMYLCATSEGQNTEAFFGQGTRLTVV.

A few counts support this clonotype. The rearrangement joins TRBV5-6 to TRBJ2-1; tentatively, D is TRBD2 (6 bases). Germline V lookup: CDR1 SGHDT, CDR2 YYEEEE. Between the trimmed V and J ends, which lost 0 bases and 2 bases, there was a span of 12 bases. CDR3 size: 16 residues. This chain's CDR3 is CASSLGDLVTYNEQFF. CDR3 sequence (DNA): TGTGCCAGCAGCTTGGGGGACTTAGTGACCTACAATGAGCAGTTCTTC.